This is a list of T cell receptor beta chains from one sample in a study of CD8 T cells in ankylosing spondylitis. Each CDR3 protein is one row after TCRdb ran MiXCR on the 5' RACE reads. The sample carries a few hundred thousand distinct CDR3 sequences, approximately 20% recorded once. Sequencing was carried out using blood, either unsorted or a sorted T cell fraction (not recorded which). Receptors originate from a male donor with ankylosing spondylitis. The CDR3 runs from the conserved cysteine through the conserved F or W. The order of the fields is CDR3 length, V gene, D gene, J gene, clone size, CDR3 protein, CDR3 DNA. D genes are given only for firm matches. Only some rows state a clone size, as once, few, many or a class for expanded clones.

15	TRBV5-1	TRBD1	TRBJ2-5	few	CASSLGQGVGETQYF	TGCGCCAGCAGCTTGGGACAGGGTGTGGGAGAGACCCAGTACTTC
14	TRBV20-1	TRBD2	TRBJ2-3	NA	CSASRGGPGDTQYF	TGCAGTGCTAGCCGGGGAGGGCCGGGAGATACGCAGTATTTT
15	TRBV3-1	NA	TRBJ1-2	once	CASSQAGTKDYGYTF	TGTGCCAGCAGCCAAGCCGGGACAAAAGACTATGGCTACACCTTC
13	TRBV20-1	TRBD2	TRBJ2-1	few	CSARTSGSLEQFF	TGCAGTGCCAGGACTAGCGGGAGTCTTGAGCAGTTCTTC
15	TRBV11-3	NA	TRBJ2-2	few	CASSFREEGTGELFF	TGTGCCAGCAGCTTTCGGGAAGAGGGAACCGGGGAGCTGTTTTTT
16	TRBV12-3/TRBV12-4	TRBD2	TRBJ2-4	NA	CASSLVAGVAKNIQYF	TGTGCCAGCAGTTTAGTGGCGGGAGTAGCCAAAAACATTCAGTACTTC
13	TRBV9	NA	TRBJ2-5	few	CASSVGGEETQYF	TGTGCCAGCAGCGTAGGTGGAGAAGAGACCCAGTACTTC
15	TRBV7-2	TRBD2	TRBJ2-1	few	CASSPWTSGMHEQFF	TGTGCCAGCAGCCCTTGGACTAGCGGGATGCATGAGCAGTTCTTC
13	TRBV12-3/TRBV12-4	NA	TRBJ1-5	many	CASSLQADQPQHF	TGTGCCAGCAGTTTACAAGCCGATCAGCCCCAGCATTTT
16	TRBV9	NA	TRBJ1-6	NA	CASSVGGVAIYSPLHF	TGTGCCAGCAGCGTAGGGGGGGTTGCAATTTATTCACCCCTCCACTTT
16	TRBV9	NA	TRBJ2-1	NA	CASSPQVGRGNNEQFF	TGTGCCAGCAGCCCCCAGGTCGGGAGAGGGAACAATGAGCAGTTCTTC
14	TRBV6-1	NA	TRBJ2-5	few	CASSLGQNGETQYF	TGTGCCAGCAGCCTAGGACAGAATGGGGAGACCCAGTACTTC
16	TRBV18	NA	TRBJ2-5	few	CASSPRRESLGETQYF	TGTGCCAGCTCACCAAGAAGGGAGAGCTTGGGCGAGACCCAGTACTTC
17	TRBV20-1	TRBD2	TRBJ2-3	NA	CSAGRASGRSSTDTQYF	TGCAGTGCTGGCCGGGCTAGCGGGAGGTCTAGCACAGATACGCAGTATTTT
17	TRBV7-2	NA	TRBJ1-2	NA	CASSATGRFAMGYGYTF	TGTGCCAGCAGCGCCACCGGGAGATTCGCGATGGGCTATGGCTACACCTTC
12	TRBV21-1	NA	TRBJ2-3	NA	CASSKEANTQYF	TGTGCCAGCAGCAAAGAGGCGAATACGCAGTATTTT
13	TRBV6-6	NA	TRBJ2-7	NA	CASKRVQAYEQYF	TGTGCCAGCAAAAGGGTTCAGGCCTACGAGCAGTACTTC
15	TRBV7-2	TRBD1	TRBJ1-2	NA	CASSFGQGTNYGYTF	TGTGCCAGCAGCTTCGGACAGGGAACTAACTATGGCTACACCTTC
14	TRBV29-1	TRBD2	TRBJ2-7	few	CSVEGGLAAREQYF	TGCAGCGTTGAGGGGGGACTAGCGGCTCGCGAGCAGTACTTC
15	TRBV28	NA	TRBJ1-4	few	CASTQDTFTNEKLFF	TGTGCCAGCACCCAGGACACTTTTACTAATGAAAAACTGTTTTTT
13	TRBV5-1	NA	TRBJ2-4	NA	CASSAVAKNIQYF	TGCGCCAGCAGCGCGGTAGCCAAAAACATTCAGTACTTC
11	TRBV20-1	NA	TRBJ2-7	NA	CSAASSYEQYF	TGCAGTGCTGCTAGCTCCTACGAGCAGTACTTC
17	TRBV6-5	NA	TRBJ2-5	few	CASSNSPGHLNLETQYF	TGTGCCAGCAGTAACAGCCCTGGACACCTAAACTTAGAGACCCAGTACTTC
16	TRBV12-3/TRBV12-4	TRBD2	TRBJ2-3	few	CASSFLTSGITDTQYF	TGTGCCAGCAGTTTCCTGACTAGCGGGATTACAGATACGCAGTATTTT
14	TRBV7-9	NA	TRBJ1-5	few	CASSYGGASQPQHF	TGTGCCAGCAGCTATGGGGGGGCCAGTCAGCCCCAGCATTTT
10	TRBV20-1	NA	TRBJ2-3	few	CSASADTQYF	TGCAGTGCTAGTGCCGATACGCAGTATTTT
13	TRBV6-2/TRBV6-3	NA	TRBJ1-1	few	CASTLEVNTEAFF	TGTGCCAGCACCCTTGAGGTGAACACTGAAGCTTTCTTT
14	TRBV5-1	TRBD1	TRBJ2-7	few	CASSLAGQEYEQYF	TGCGCCAGCAGCTTGGCGGGACAGGAGTACGAGCAGTACTTC
15	TRBV5-4	TRBD2	TRBJ2-7	NA	CASSSGLAEAYEQYF	TGTGCCAGCAGCTCCGGACTAGCGGAAGCCTACGAGCAGTACTTC
18	TRBV12-3/TRBV12-4	NA	TRBJ2-1	NA	CASSFEGGVGEGLYEQFF	TGTGCCAGCAGTTTTGAAGGGGGCGTGGGGGAGGGCCTGTATGAGCAGTTCTTC
15	TRBV7-9	NA	TRBJ2-5	NA	CASSLDTRYQETQYF	TGTGCCAGCAGCTTAGACACAAGGTACCAAGAGACCCAGTACTTC
16	TRBV6-2/TRBV6-3	NA	TRBJ1-5	NA	CASSPTPAQAIQPQHF	TGTGCCAGCAGTCCCACACCTGCCCAAGCCATTCAGCCCCAGCATTTT
15	TRBV10-2	TRBD2	TRBJ2-1	NA	CASSETSGRSGEQFF	TGCGCCAGCAGTGAGACTAGCGGGAGATCAGGAGAGCAGTTCTTC
16	TRBV15	TRBD1	TRBJ2-5	NA	CATSIGGTGGQETQYF	TGTGCCACCAGCATAGGAGGTACAGGGGGGCAAGAGACCCAGTACTTC
12	TRBV20-1	TRBD1	TRBJ2-1	NA	CSASDRGNEQFF	TGCAGTGCTAGTGACAGGGGGAATGAGCAGTTCTTC
17	TRBV20-1	NA	TRBJ2-7	few	CSASGGQAENPSYEQYF	TGCAGTGCTTCGGGGGGACAGGCCGAAAACCCTTCCTACGAGCAGTACTTC
14	TRBV7-7	NA	TRBJ2-1	NA	CASSLAGATNEQFF	TGTGCTAGCAGCTTGGCGGGGGCTACCAATGAGCAGTTCTTC
17	TRBV7-2	TRBD2	TRBJ2-1	few	CASSLLRSSGMNNEQFF	TGTGCCAGCAGCTTACTCCGATCTAGCGGGATGAACAATGAGCAGTTCTTC
12	TRBV2	NA	TRBJ2-5	few	CASSDITGFQYF	TGTGCCAGCAGTGATATAACAGGGTTCCAGTACTTC
18	TRBV28	NA	TRBJ2-3	few	CASSLHDPFRAVIDTQYF	TGTGCCAGCAGTTTACATGATCCCTTCCGGGCGGTGATAGATACGCAGTATTTT
14	TRBV7-2	NA	TRBJ2-3	NA	CASSLGSGTDKQYF	TGTGCCAGCAGCTTAGGGAGCGGAACAGATAAGCAGTATTTT
17	TRBV29-1	TRBD2	TRBJ2-3	few	CSVESWGLAGLGDTQYF	TGCAGCGTTGAATCGTGGGGACTAGCGGGACTGGGAGATACGCAGTATTTT
16	TRBV13	NA	TRBJ2-7	NA	CASTLQRSVGSYEQYF	TGTGCCAGCACCTTGCAACGATCCGTGGGGAGCTACGAGCAGTACTTC
14	TRBV5-4	TRBD2	TRBJ2-7	NA	CASSSTSAAYEQYF	TGTGCCAGCAGCTCGACTAGCGCCGCCTACGAGCAGTACTTC
16	TRBV27	TRBD1	TRBJ2-3	few	CASSPAQGAFRGTQYF	TGTGCCAGCAGCCCCGCACAGGGGGCTTTCCGTGGTACGCAGTATTTT
14	TRBV3-1	NA	TRBJ2-7	NA	CASSQVGGNGEQYF	TGTGCCAGCAGCCAAGTAGGCGGAAATGGCGAGCAGTACTTC
15	TRBV20-1	NA	TRBJ2-3	NA	CSARDRGGTTDTQYF	TGCAGTGCTAGAGATAGGGGGGGGACCACAGATACGCAGTATTTT
16	TRBV4-3	NA	TRBJ1-5	NA	CASSQEYALRAQPQHF	TGCGCCAGCAGCCAAGAGTATGCTCTGCGGGCTCAGCCCCAGCATTTT
14	TRBV24-1	NA	TRBJ2-1	few	CATSDNRARDEQFF	TGTGCCACCAGTGATAATCGAGCGCGCGATGAGCAGTTCTTC
12	TRBV5-1	NA	TRBJ1-5	many	CASSLDGQPQHF	TGCGCCAGCAGCTTGGATGGTCAGCCCCAGCATTTT
16	TRBV18	TRBD2	TRBJ2-7	few	CASSPLRAGGYYEQYF	TGTGCCAGCTCACCACTACGGGCGGGAGGGTACTACGAGCAGTACTTC
14	TRBV12-3/TRBV12-4	NA	TRBJ2-5	NA	CASTRDSGPETQYF	TGTGCCAGCACCAGGGACAGCGGGCCGGAGACCCAGTACTTC
13	TRBV7-8	NA	TRBJ1-1	many	CASSLAVDTEAFF	TGTGCCAGCAGCTTAGCGGTCGACACTGAAGCTTTCTTT
15	TRBV5-1	NA	TRBJ2-5	once	CASVQGGQRQETQYF	TGCGCCAGCGTTCAGGGGGGGCAGCGCCAAGAGACCCAGTACTTC
14	TRBV5-6	NA	TRBJ1-3	once	CASSLARRENTIYF	TGTGCCAGCAGCTTGGCACGGCGGGAAAACACCATATATTTT
14	TRBV29-1	TRBD1	TRBJ1-1	many	CSVAWGQPNTEAFF	TGCAGCGTCGCCTGGGGACAGCCGAACACTGAAGCTTTCTTT
12	TRBV28	NA	TRBJ1-1	few	CASQGIWTEAFF	TGTGCCAGCCAGGGGATTTGGACTGAAGCTTTCTTT
13	TRBV6-1	NA	TRBJ1-6	NA	CARPGPRTSPLHF	TGTGCCAGGCCGGGACCCAGAACTTCACCCCTCCACTTT
16	TRBV7-8	NA	TRBJ2-1	few	CASSPRLSSSYNEQFF	TGTGCCAGCAGCCCGAGACTTTCTAGCTCCTACAATGAGCAGTTCTTC
17	TRBV7-2	NA	TRBJ2-2	few	CASSTPVGGGHTGELFF	TGTGCCAGCAGCACTCCAGTGGGGGGAGGCCACACCGGGGAGCTGTTTTTT